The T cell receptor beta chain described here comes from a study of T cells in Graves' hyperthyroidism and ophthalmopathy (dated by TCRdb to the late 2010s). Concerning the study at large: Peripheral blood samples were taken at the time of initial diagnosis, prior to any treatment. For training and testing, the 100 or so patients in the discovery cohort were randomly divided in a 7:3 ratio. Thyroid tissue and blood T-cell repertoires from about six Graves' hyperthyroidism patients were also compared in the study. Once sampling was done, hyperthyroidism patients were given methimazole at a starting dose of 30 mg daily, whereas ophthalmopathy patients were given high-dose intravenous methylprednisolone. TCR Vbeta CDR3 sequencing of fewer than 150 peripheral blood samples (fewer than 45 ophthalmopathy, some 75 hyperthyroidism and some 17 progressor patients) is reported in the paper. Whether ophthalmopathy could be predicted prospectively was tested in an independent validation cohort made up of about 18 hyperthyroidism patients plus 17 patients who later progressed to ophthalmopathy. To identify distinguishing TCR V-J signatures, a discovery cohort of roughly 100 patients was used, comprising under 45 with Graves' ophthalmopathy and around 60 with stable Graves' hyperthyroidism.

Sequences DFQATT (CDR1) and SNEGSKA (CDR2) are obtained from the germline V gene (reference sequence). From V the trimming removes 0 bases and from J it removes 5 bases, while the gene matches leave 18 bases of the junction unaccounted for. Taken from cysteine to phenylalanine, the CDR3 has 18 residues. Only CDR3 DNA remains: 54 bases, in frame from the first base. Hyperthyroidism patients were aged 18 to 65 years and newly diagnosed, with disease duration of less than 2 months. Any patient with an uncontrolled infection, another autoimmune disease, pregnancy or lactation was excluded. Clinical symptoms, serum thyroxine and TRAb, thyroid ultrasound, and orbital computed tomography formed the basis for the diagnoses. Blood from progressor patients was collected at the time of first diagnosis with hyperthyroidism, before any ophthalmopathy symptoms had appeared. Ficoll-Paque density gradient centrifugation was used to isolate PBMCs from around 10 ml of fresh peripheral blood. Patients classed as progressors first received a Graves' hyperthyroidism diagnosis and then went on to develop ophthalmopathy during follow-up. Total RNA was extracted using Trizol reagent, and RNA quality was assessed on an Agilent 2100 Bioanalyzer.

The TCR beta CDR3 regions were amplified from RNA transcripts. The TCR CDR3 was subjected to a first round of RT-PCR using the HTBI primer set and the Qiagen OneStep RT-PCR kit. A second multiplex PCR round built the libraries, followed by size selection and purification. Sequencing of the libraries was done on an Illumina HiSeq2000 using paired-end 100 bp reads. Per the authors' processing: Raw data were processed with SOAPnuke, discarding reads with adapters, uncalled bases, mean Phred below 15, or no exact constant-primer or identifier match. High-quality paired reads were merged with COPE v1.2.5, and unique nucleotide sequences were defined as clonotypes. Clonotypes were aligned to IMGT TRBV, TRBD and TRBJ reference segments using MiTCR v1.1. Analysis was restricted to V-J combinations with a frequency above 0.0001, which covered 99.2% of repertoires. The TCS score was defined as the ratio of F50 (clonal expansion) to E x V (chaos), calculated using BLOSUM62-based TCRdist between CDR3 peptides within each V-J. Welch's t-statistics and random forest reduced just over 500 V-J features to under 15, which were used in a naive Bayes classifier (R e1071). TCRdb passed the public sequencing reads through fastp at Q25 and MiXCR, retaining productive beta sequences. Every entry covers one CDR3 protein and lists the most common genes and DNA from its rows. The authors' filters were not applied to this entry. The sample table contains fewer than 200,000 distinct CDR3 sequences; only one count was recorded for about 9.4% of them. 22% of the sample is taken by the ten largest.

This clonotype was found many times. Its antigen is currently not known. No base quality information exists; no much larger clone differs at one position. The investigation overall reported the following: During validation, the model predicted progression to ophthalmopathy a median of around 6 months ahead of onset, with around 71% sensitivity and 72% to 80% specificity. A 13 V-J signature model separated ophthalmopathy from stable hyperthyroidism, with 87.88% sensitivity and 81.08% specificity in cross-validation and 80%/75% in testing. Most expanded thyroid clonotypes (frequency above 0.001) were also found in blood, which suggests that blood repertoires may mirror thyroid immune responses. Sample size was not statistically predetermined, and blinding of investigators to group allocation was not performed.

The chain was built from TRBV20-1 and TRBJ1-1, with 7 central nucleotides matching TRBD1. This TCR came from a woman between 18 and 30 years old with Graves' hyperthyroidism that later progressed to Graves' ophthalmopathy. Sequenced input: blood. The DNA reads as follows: TGCAGTGCTAGAGACACTACCGGGACAGCGGATCAGTCAACTGAAGCTTTCTTT. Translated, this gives CSARDTTGTADQSTEAFF.